This T cell receptor beta chain is from a study of blood T cell repertoires in COVID-19. The V gene lost 1 base and the J gene lost 6 bases, with 7 bases spanning the gap. CDR3 length: 13 residues. Germline V gene lookup returns CDR1 SGHVS and CDR2 FQNEAQ. Libraries were prepared by immunoSEQ multiplex PCR; TCRdb keeps only in-frame clonotypes and omits some of them. The sample contains 90,000 to 150,000 clones, about 86% of which appear only once. Specimen: peripheral blood. The V gene is TRBV7-8, the J gene TRBJ1-5, with D unclear. This receptor was obtained from a man aged 65 to 79 who had recovered from COVID-19. The CDR3 here is CASSLEPGQPQHF. The CDR3 DNA is TGTGCCAGCAGCTTAGAACCCGGTCAGCCCCAGCATTTT.